In its sample, the clone carrying this T cell receptor beta chain was seen a few times. Its antigen remains unidentified. The entry originates in a study of identical twins. V lost 4 bases and J 6 bases, leaving 12 bases between the germline ends. Germline-derived CDR1 and CDR2 are SQVTM and ANQGSEA. The CDR3 covers 13 residues. Template switching created a universal primer site, and the cDNA included unique molecular identifiers. One entry per CDR3 protein, called by TCRdb with MiXCR from the 5' RACE reads. The sample shows some 500,000 distinct CDR3 sequences, 9.6% of them seen only once. Points from the study as a whole: Sequences that were out-of-frame, alpha and twin-shared displayed an excess of low generation probability.

This sample also belongs to another study, concerning yellow fever vaccine responses in identical twins.

The receptor was isolated from a woman younger than 30 in good health. The J gene is TRBJ2-2, the V gene TRBV29-1; weak D call: TRBD1 (5 bases). What was sequenced was PBMCs. The chain's CDR3 is CSVVRGEAGELFF. The CDR3 DNA is TGCAGCGTTGTAAGGGGCGAGGCCGGGGAGCTGTTTTTT.